This T cell receptor (beta chain) was captured by sequencing in a study of blood T cell repertoires in COVID-19. TCRdb's copy holds only in-frame clones and misses some; the assay was immunoSEQ multiplex PCR. Among some 200,000 clones, 87% were seen once, and the ten largest hold 2% to 2.5%. The CDR3 is 16 amino acids. Germline V gene lookup returns CDR1 MNHEY and CDR2 SVGEGT. The germline V and J ends were trimmed by 2 bases and 0 bases, with 11 bases remaining between them. The TCR comes from a woman between 25 and 40 years old who had recovered from COVID-19. Source material: PBMCs or T cells enriched from blood (not recorded which). V and J are TRBV6-2 or TRBV6-3 and TRBJ1-3; maybe TRBD1 (5 bases). This CDR3 reads CASSYRGSFSGNTIYF. In nucleotides, the CDR3 is TGTGCCAGCAGTTACCGGGGGTCTTTCTCTGGAAACACCATATATTTT.